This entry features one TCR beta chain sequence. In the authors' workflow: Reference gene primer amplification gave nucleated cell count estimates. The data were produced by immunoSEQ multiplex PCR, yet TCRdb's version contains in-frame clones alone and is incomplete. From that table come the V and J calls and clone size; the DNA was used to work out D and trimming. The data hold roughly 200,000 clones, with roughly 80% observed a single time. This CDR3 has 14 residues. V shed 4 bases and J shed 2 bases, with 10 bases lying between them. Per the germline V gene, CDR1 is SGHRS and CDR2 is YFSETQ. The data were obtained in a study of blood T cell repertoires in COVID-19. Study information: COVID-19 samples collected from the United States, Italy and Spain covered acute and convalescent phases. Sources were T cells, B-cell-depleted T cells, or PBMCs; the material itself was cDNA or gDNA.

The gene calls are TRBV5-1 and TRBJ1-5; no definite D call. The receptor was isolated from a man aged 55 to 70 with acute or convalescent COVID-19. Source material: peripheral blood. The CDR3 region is CASSPLGGNQPQHF. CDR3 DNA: TGCGCCAGCAGCCCCCTCGGGGGCAATCAGCCCCAGCATTTT.